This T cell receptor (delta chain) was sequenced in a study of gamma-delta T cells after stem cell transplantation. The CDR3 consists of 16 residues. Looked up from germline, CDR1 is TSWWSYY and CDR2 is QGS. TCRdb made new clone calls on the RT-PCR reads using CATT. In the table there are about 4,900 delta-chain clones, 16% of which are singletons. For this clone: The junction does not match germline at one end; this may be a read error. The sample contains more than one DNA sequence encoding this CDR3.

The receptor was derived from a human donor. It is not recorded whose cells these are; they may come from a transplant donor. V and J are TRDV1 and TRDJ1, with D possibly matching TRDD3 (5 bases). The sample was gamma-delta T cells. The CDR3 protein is CALGERSATYTDKLIF. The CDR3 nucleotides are TGTGCTCTAGGGGAACGTTCCGCTACCTACACCGATAAACTCATCTTT.